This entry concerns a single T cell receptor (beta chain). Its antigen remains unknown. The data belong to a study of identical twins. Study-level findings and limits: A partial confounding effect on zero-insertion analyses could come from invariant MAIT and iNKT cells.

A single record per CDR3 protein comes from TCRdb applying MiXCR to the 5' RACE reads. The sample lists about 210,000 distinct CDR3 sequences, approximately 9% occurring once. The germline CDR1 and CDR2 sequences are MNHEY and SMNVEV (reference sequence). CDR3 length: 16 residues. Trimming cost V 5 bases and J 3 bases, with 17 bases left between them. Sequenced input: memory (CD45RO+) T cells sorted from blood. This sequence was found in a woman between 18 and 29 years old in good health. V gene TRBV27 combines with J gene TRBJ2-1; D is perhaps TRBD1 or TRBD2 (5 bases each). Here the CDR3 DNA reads TGTGCCAGCAGTACACCTCTGGGACGCAACTACAATGAGCAGTTCTTC. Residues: CASSTPLGRNYNEQFF.